This T cell receptor beta chain appears in the sequencing data of a study of cytomegalovirus exposure and HLA in healthy donors (dated by TCRdb to 2015 to 2018). Concerning the study at large: In an earlier analysis of fewer than 750 of the donors, under 300 Gb of sequence data and 120 million or so unique TCR beta sequences from 150 million to 200 million T cells were reported. The study aimed to test whether cataloging public T cell receptors could reveal signatures of past pathogen exposure. Among some 400 genotyped donors of the cohort, an average of around 240,000 unique TCR beta nucleotide sequences was sequenced per donor, of which roughly 18% were non-productive. To study patterns of TCR occurrence, a later analysis re-analyzed previously published TCR beta repertoires from around 670 donors and added high-resolution HLA genotyping. Typing coverage varied by locus: 629-630 donors for A, B, C, DRB1 and DQB1; more than 500 for DQA1; approximately 610 for DPA1; some 470 for DPB1. The T cell repertoires of roughly 660 subjects were profiled by immunosequencing and related to cytomegalovirus serostatus. To decide whether each TCR beta V gene segment behaved as functional or pseudogenic, an earlier analysis of fewer than 750 of the donors relied on high-throughput TCR beta sequencing. HLA typing covered class I and class II loci at four-digit resolution. To predict cytomegalovirus infection status, the study combined high-throughput TCR immunosequencing, statistical association of individual TCRs with disease status, and machine learning. A later genetic analysis used genome-wide SNP genotypes for about three fifths of the 666 donors, treating that subset as a discovery cohort. Rather than using new phenotypic data, the later analysis identified candidate immune exposures from TCR beta sequences and from how often those sequences occurred across donors. Around 320 gigabases of sequencing data and 70 million to 85 million unique TCR sequences were included in an early release covering 550 to 650 HLA-typed donors. In addition to the first cohort of 650 to 750 subjects, a separate validation cohort of 130 or so different subjects was used. Donor age, sex, ethnicity and CMV serostatus were compiled alongside the repertoire data. The genetic ancestry cluster associated with self-reported Caucasian donors included 70% to 85% of the roughly 410 genotyped donors. Roughly five DR-DQ haplotypes were handled as single units for association and clustering, since linkage in the cohort was strong. All discovery cohort repertoires had been generated on a single sequencing platform. The paper as a whole reports these results and caveats: The 87-base-pair reads could not distinguish some IMGT-functional V segments, including TRBV6-2 and TRBV6-3, so those segments were excluded. An association between a missense DCLRE1C variant and V-gene and J-gene trimming of TCR beta chains was found in a later genetic analysis and replicated in an independent cohort. Roughly uniform sequencing depth across donors was assumed in presence/absence analyses, although this assumption may not hold. According to a later analysis, parvovirus B19, influenza, CMV and Epstein-Barr virus appeared linked to several top co-occurrence clusters. Across donors, most TCR sequences were observed very rarely, whereas some public TCRs were present in many individuals. When HLA alleles, especially DR and DQ, strongly co-occurred, attributing TCR associations to individual alleles was difficult. Correlated functional status among segregating V segments might be attributable to linkage disequilibrium, but an unknown experimental factor could not be ruled out. HLA typing was unavailable for some donors at each locus, so association tests used only the typed subset. This cohort had only TCR beta chains sequenced, and the lack of alpha or paired-chain data limited which features could be detected. Specific HLA alleles were associated with some 15,000 TCR beta sequences at a false discovery rate of 0.05 in a later analysis. In vitro tests confirmed that three of the cytomegalovirus-associated TCR beta chains recognize cytomegalovirus antigens. According to a later genetic analysis, donors in an Asian-associated ancestry cluster had fewer N-insertions in productive TCRs than the approximately 670-donor mean. CMV serostatus was the only immune exposure information available for the cohort. According to a later analysis, TCR association rates differed among HLA loci, with DRB1 alleles showing the most associated TCRs and HLA-C alleles showing the fewest. In an earlier analysis of some 550 of the donors, most TCR beta V segments were observed in productive rearrangements about 90% or about 30% of the time, broadly matching IMGT annotations. In a later analysis, HLA-associated TCR beta chains showed more clonal expansion and lower generation probabilities than non-associated chains that were equally common. According to the authors, the approach could potentially be generalized to other disease states and immunological phenotypes. The study gave a list of roughly 150 TCR beta chains associated with cytomegalovirus. A further reported finding was that TCR beta sequences accurately predicted the HLA-A and HLA-B alleles for most subjects in the first cohort. Most CMV-associated TCR beta chains appeared to be HLA-restricted in a later analysis, and the HLA associations seemed to be driven largely by CMV exposure. A group of highly shared sequence variants was considered likely to be a technical artifact of the sequencing pipeline. Cytomegalovirus status was reported to be diagnosed by the classifier with high specificity and sensitivity in both the original and validation cohorts. Over 15 rarely observed V segments, including chromosome 9 orphons, were excluded from the earlier analysis of a few hundred of the donors because counts were too low.

The cohort comprised several hundred healthy bone marrow donors. At the time of sampling, every cohort member was nominally healthy, though immune exposures that went unrecorded were likely present. The donor was CMV seronegative and was included in the group of about 350 seronegative cohort members. A peripheral blood sample was provided by each donor, and peripheral blood mononuclear cells were used for TCR beta sequencing. Genomic DNA was extracted from the blood cell samples with the Qiagen DNeasy Blood Extraction Kit. The CDR3, cysteine through phenylalanine, is 13 amino acids long. Only the CDR3 DNA is retained, 39 bases long and in frame from the first base. V loses 4 bases of germline sequence and J loses 1 base, and the interval between the two ends is 7 bases. The germline V gene (reference sequence) specifies SGHNT as CDR1 and YYREEE as CDR2. With regard to this clone: Its specific antigen is unknown. Base qualities are not at hand, and no much larger clone is one base apart.

Libraries were made using the immunoSEQ multiplex PCR assay. For the multiplex PCR, a mixture combining 60 forward primers for TCR Vbeta segments and 13 reverse primers for TCR Jbeta segments was used. A multiplex PCR assay on genomic DNA amplified the CDR3 region of rearranged TCR beta genes. The Illumina HiSeq System was used to sequence the amplified TCR beta libraries as 87-base-pair reads. On the authors' methods: A later analysis tallied tens of millions of unique TCR beta chains across the 666 repertoires, and approximately 11 million of those chains were shared by two or more donors. To remove PCR and sequencing errors, raw reads were error-corrected and collapsed into unique sequences using a nearest-neighbor algorithm that merged closely related sequences. V, D and J gene segments were assigned by aligning CDR3 sequences to IMGT reference sequences. For a sequence to be retained, a match of at least six nucleotides was required to both a V gene segment and a J gene segment. Rearrangements were called productive when the CDR3 lacked stop codons and stayed in frame with V and J; all others were non-productive. CDR3 was defined according to IMGT convention as the region running from the second conserved V-encoded cysteine to the conserved J-encoded phenylalanine. In an earlier analysis of 500 to 650 of the donors, sequences lacking an unambiguous match to a single V gene segment were excluded. An earlier analysis of several hundred of the donors called V segments functional above 56.7% productive rearrangements and segregating when the between-donor standard deviation exceeded 5%. A statistical classification framework was developed to diagnose cytomegalovirus status using the catalog of TCR beta chain sequences. In a later analysis, V and J genes were assigned by comparing TCR nucleotide sequences against IMGT/GENE-DB human TR gene sequences. In a later analysis, CDR3 sequences and most-parsimonious VDJ recombination scenarios were assigned using the TCRdist pipeline. In a later analysis, each TCR beta chain was defined by its CDR3 amino acid sequence together with its V-gene family, and reads without a unique V-gene family were excluded. To address suspected cross-contamination and a sequencing artifact, a later analysis removed 592 highly shared, low-generation-probability nucleotide sequences. For each public chain, a later analysis derived a clonal expansion index from normalized ranks of inferred template counts within each repertoire. In a later analysis, generation probabilities were computed with a VDJ recombination model fitted to out-of-frame rearrangements, and the resulting probabilities were checked against IGoR. Hypergeometric tests were used in a later analysis to score TCR-TCR, TCR-HLA and TCR-CMV co-occurrence, with a repertoire-size bias correction applied to the TCR pairs. To estimate false discovery rates, a later analysis permuted the HLA or CMV assignments 20 times. In a later analysis, co-occurring TCRs were grouped with DBSCAN, and TCRdist sequence similarity was added when clustering was performed within HLA-allele-positive subsets. For co-occurrence clustering, repertoires with fewer than 30,000 or more than 120,000 public chains were excluded, along with 4 to 6 repertoires with anomalous nucleotide sharing. Entries here come from immuneACCESS through TCRdb and include only in-frame sequences with V and J called. Some clones fail to appear in such tables; in the studies checked, an unresolved V gene covers under half of the shortfall, and the cause of the remainder is unknown. That table is the source of V, J and clone size, and D and trimming were worked out from the DNA. The sample table holds 100,000 to 150,000 clones, of which 80% to 85% were seen once. Roughly 1.1% of the sample is taken by the ten largest.

The receptor was isolated from a woman younger than 45 in good health and CMV-seronegative. In this chain, TRBV5-4 is recombined with TRBJ2-3, with TRBD1 as a weak D call on 5 bases. The material sequenced was PBMCs. Read as DNA, the sequence is TGTGCCAGCAGCGAGACAGGCACAGATACGCAGTATTTT. It codes for CASSETGTDTQYF. Where the CDR3 stops, the reference TRBV5-4 and TRBJ2-3 genes take over; the full variable domain is ETGVTQSPTHLIKTRGQQVTLRCSSQSGHNTVSWYQQALGQGPQFIFQYYREEENGRGNFPPRFSGLQFPNYSSELNVNALELDDSALYLCASSETGTDTQYFGPGTRLTVL.